This record concerns one T cell receptor beta chain sequence. Its cognate antigen is unknown. Trimming removed 4 bases from V and 4 bases from J, with 11 bases in between. This CDR3 spans 14 amino acids. The germline CDR1 and CDR2 sequences are MDHEN and SYDVKM. This sample stems from a study of radiotherapy plus CTLA-4 blockade in lung cancer. Study observations and caveats: TCR clones from tumors expanded in blood after radiotherapy plus ipilimumab.

The method was immunoSEQ multiplex PCR; TCRdb's version includes in-frame clones alone and lacks a portion of them. The sample includes 50,000 or so clones, approximately 79% of them seen just once. The receptor was derived from a human donor with non-small cell lung cancer who had stable disease on radiotherapy plus ipilimumab. The material was peripheral blood, obtained from a patient treated with radiotherapy plus ipilimumab. The V call is TRBV28, the J call TRBJ1-5; D uncertain. CDR3 region: CASSSPSGNQPQHF. The CDR3 DNA reads TGTGCCAGCAGTTCACCTAGTGGAAATCAGCCCCAGCATTTT.